This TCR beta chain was sequenced in a study of somatic mutations in cytotoxic T cells in rheumatoid arthritis. General observations from the study: Antigens targeted by the expanded CD8+ clones were unknown.

Germline CDR1 is SGHVS and CDR2 is FNYEAQ. V was cut by 1 base and J by 1 base, with 16 bases left in between. The CDR3 consists of 17 residues. TCRdb's table, derived via immunoSEQ multiplex PCR, lists solely in-frame clones and lacks some. The table lists about 18,000 clones, around 80% of them singletons. Notes on this clone: The target antigen is unknown.

Of the blood donors acting as healthy controls, around 55% were female, and their median age was roughly 50 years (range roughly 21-75). The receptor was isolated from a woman aged 45-65 years in good health. Specimen: CD8+ T cells sorted from blood. The chain links TRBV7-6 to TRBJ1-1; possible D gene TRBD1, 5 bases. The CDR3 region is CASSLGFRVFKNTEAFF. In nucleotides, the CDR3 is TGTGCCAGCAGCTTAGGGTTCAGGGTTTTCAAGAACACTGAAGCTTTCTTT.